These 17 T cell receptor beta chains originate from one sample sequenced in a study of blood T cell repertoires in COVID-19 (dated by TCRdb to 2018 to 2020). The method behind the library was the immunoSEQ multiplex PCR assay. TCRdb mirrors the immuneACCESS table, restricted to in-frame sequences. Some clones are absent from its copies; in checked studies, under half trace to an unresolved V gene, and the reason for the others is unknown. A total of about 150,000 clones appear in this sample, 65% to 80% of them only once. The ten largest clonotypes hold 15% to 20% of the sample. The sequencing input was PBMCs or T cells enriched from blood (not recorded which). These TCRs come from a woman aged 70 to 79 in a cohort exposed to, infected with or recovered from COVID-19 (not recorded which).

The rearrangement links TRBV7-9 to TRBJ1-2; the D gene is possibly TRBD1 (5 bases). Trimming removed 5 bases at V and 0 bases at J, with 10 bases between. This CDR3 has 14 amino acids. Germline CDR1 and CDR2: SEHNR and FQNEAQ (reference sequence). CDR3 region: CASSMTASNYGYTF. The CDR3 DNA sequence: TGTGCCAGCAGCATGACAGCGTCTAACTATGGCTACACCTTC.

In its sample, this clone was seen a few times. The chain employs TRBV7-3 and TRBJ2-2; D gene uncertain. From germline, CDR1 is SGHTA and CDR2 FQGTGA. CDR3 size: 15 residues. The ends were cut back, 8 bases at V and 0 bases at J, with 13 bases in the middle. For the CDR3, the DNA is TGTGCCAGCGGTAGAGGTGGTACGAACACCGGGGAGCTGTTTTTT. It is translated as CASGRGGTNTGELFF. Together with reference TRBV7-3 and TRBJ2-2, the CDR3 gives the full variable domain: GAGVSQTPSNKVTEKGKYVELRCDPISGHTALYWYRQSLGQGPEFLIYFQGTGAADDSGLPNDRFFAVRPEGSVSTLKIQRTERGDSAVYLCASGRGGTNTGELFFGEGSRLTVL.

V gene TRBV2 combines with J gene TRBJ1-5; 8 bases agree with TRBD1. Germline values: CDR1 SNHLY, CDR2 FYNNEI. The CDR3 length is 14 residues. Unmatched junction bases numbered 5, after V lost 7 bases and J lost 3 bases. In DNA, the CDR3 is TGTGCCAGCAATGGACAGGGCTTCAATCAGCCCCAGCATTTT. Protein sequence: CASNGQGFNQPQHF.

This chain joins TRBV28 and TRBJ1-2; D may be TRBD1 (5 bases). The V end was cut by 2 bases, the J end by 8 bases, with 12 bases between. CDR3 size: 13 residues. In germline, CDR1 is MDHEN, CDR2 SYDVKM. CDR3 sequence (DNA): TGTGCCAGCAGTTTAGGGGCGGTTTGGGGCTACACCTTC. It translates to CASSLGAVWGYTF.

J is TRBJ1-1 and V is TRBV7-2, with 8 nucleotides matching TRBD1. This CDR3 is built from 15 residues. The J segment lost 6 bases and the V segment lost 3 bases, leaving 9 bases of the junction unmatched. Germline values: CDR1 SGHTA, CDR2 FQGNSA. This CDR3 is CASSFYGQGRAEAFF. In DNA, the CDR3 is TGTGCCAGCAGCTTTTATGGACAGGGTAGAGCTGAAGCTTTCTTT.

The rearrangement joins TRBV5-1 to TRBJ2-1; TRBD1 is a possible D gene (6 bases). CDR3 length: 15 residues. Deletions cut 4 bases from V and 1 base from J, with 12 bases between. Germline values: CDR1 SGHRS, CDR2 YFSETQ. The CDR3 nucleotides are TGCGCCAGCAGCCTACAGGGTAGGTCCTACAATGAGCAGTTCTTC. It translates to CASSLQGRSYNEQFF.

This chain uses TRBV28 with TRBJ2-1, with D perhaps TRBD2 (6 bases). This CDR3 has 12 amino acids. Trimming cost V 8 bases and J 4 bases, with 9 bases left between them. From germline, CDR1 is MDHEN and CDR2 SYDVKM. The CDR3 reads CASAGLYNEQFF. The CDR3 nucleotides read TGTGCCAGCGCGGGGCTTTACAATGAGCAGTTCTTC.

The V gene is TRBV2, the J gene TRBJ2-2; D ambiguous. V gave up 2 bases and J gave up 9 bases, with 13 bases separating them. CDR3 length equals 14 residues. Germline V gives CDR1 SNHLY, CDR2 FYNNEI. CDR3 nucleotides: TGTGCCAGCAGTGAACAACAGTTACCTTGGGAGCTGTTTTTT. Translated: CASSEQQLPWELFF. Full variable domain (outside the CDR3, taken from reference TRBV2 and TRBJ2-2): EPEVTQTPSHQVTQMGQEVILRCVPISNHLYFYWYRQILGQKVEFLVSFYNNEISEKSEIFDDQFSVERPDGSNFTLKIRSTKLEDSAMYFCASSEQQLPWELFFGEGSRLTVL.

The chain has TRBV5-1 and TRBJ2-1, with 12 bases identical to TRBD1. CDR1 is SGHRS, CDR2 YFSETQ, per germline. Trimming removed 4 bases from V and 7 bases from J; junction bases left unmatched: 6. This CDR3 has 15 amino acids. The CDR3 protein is CASSQPGQGANEQFF. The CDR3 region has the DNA TGCGCCAGCAGCCAGCCGGGACAGGGGGCAAATGAGCAGTTCTTC. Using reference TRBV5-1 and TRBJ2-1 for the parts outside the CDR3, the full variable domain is KAGVTQTPRYLIKTRGQQVTLSCSPISGHRSVSWYQQTPGQGLQFLFEYFSETQRNKGNFPGRFSGRQFSNSRSEMNVSTLELGDSALYLCASSQPGQGANEQFFGPGTRLTVL.

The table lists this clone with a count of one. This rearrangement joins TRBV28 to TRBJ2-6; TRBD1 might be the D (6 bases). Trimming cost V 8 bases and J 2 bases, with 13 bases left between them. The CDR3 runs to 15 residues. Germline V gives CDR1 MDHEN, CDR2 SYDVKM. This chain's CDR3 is CASGRPGAGANVLTF. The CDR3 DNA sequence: TGTGCCAGCGGCCGTCCAGGGGCTGGGGCCAACGTCCTGACTTTC.

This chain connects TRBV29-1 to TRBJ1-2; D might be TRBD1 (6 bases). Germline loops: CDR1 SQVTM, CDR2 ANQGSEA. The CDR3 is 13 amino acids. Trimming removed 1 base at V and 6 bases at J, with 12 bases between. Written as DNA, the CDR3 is TGCAGCGTTGAAGGGGGGCGGCTGGATGGCTACACCTTC. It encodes CSVEGGRLDGYTF.

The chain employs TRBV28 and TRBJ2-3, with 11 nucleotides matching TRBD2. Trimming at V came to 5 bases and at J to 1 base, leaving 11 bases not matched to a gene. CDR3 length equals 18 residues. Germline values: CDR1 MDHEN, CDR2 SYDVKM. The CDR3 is CASSPLAGGVLGTDTQYF. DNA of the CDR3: TGTGCCAGCAGTCCTCTAGCGGGAGGTGTCTTGGGCACAGATACGCAGTATTTT.

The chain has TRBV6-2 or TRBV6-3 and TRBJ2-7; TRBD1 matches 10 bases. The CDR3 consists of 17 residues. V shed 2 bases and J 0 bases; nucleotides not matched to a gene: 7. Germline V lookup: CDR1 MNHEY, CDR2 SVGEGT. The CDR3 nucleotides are TGTGCCAGCAGTTACCACTCTCGGGACAGGGGCTCCTACGAGCAGTACTTC. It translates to CASSYHSRDRGSYEQYF.

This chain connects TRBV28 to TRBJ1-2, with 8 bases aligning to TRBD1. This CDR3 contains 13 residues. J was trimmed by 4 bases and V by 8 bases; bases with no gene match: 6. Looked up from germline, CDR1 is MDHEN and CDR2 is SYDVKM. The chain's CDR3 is CASCGQGSYGYTF. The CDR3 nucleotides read TGTGCCAGCTGTGGACAGGGAAGCTATGGCTACACCTTC.

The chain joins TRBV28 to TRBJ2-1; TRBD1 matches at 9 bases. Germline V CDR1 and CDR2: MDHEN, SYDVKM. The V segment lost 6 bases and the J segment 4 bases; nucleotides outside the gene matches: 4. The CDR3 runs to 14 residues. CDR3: CASRDRGGYNEQFF. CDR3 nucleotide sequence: TGTGCCAGCAGAGACAGGGGGGGGTACAATGAGCAGTTCTTC.

CDR3 in amino acids: CASSGLIREKLFF. The CDR3, as DNA: TGTGCCAGCAGTGGTCTAATCAGGGAAAAACTGTTTTTT. This chain connects TRBV2 to TRBJ1-4, with unresolved D. CDR1 SNHLY and CDR2 FYNNEI come from the germline V gene. This CDR3 region has 13 residues. V was trimmed by 4 bases and J by 8 bases, leaving 11 bases between them.

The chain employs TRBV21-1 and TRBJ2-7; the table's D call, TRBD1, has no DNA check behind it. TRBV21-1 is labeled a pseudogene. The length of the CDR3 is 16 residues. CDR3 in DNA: TGTGCCAGCAGCAAGGCGGAACGGGACAGGGCCTACGAGCAGTACTTC. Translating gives CASSKAERDRAYEQYF.